Given below is one T cell receptor beta chain in context. No antigen is known for it. This record comes from a study of shared clonotypes between healthy human individuals. Whole-study findings and limits: Expectations were that clonotype sharing among donors would be affected by sequencing depth.

The naive CD8 population came from CD45RO-negative cells selected for CCR7, without terminally differentiated effector memory CD45RA+ cells. Here immunoSEQ multiplex PCR was the method, and the copy in TCRdb shows in-frame clones only, minus some. The table records around 1.9 million clones, 93% of them present only once. The CDR3 has 15 amino acids. The germline V and J ends were trimmed by 3 bases and 4 bases, with 12 bases remaining between them. Germline V gives CDR1 MDHEN, CDR2 SYDVKM. J is TRBJ2-2 and V is TRBV28; no clear D. Sequencing used naive CD8+ T cells from PBMCs. The source is a man between 18 and 35 years old in good health. Some clones in this sample may be carry-over from other donors' samples. As DNA, the CDR3 is TGTGCCAGCAGTTTCACGGGCCTCCCCACCGGGGAGCTGTTTTTT. Protein: CASSFTGLPTGELFF.